Sequencing of this T cell receptor (beta chain) was carried out in a study of CD8 T cells in Susac syndrome. The sequenced target, TCR beta, came from blood CD8+ and CD4+ T cells. Study conclusions and caveats: By the study's own acknowledgment, its TCR sequencing and HLA analysis included relatively few individuals.

Random-hexamer reverse transcription was applied to about 0.5 to 1 ug RNA. Amplification of TCR beta CDR3 by immunoSEQ multiplex PCR spanned 54 Vbeta and 13 Jbeta. MiXCR, applied by TCRdb to the immunoSEQ multiplex PCR reads, yields one record per CDR3 protein. Among some 400,000 distinct CDR3 sequences listed, more than 80% were seen once. In its sample, this clonotype was seen once. The antigen is unknown. The source material was CD8+ T cells from PBMCs. The TCR was taken from a human donor with multiple sclerosis.

The CDR3 DNA sequence: TGTGCCAGCAGCCCAGACCGGTACCAAGAGACCCAGTACTTC. Its protein is CASSPDRYQETQYF. The chain links TRBV3-1 to TRBJ2-5, with unresolved D. With 4 bases removed from V and 0 bases from J, the gap between germline ends came to 9 bases. The CDR3 consists of 14 residues. Germline values: CDR1 LGHDT, CDR2 YNNKEL (reference sequence).